The 9 T cell receptor beta chains listed next were all sequenced from one sample in a study of blood T cell repertoires in COVID-19. Assay used: immunoSEQ multiplex PCR; TCRdb lists only in-frame clones, some missing. The table lists hundreds of thousands of clones, approximately 85% of them singletons. Sequenced sample: peripheral blood. Receptors were obtained from a man aged 50 or older with active or convalescent COVID-19.

J is TRBJ2-2 and V is TRBV5-1, with D unclear. The V end was cut by 7 bases, the J end by 0 bases, with 10 bases between. The CDR3 length is 14 residues. Germline V gene data show CDR1 as SGHRS and CDR2 as YFSETQ. The CDR3 DNA is TGCGCCAGCTTGCCAGGCTCGAACACCGGGGAGCTGTTTTTT. Protein sequence: CASLPGSNTGELFF.

V is TRBV28 and J is TRBJ1-5, with D perhaps TRBD1 (5 bases). This CDR3 is 14 amino acids long. The ends were cut back, 10 bases at V and 0 bases at J, with 13 bases in the middle. Germline CDR1 and CDR2: MDHEN and SYDVKM. CDR3 region: CATQTEYSNQPQHF. In nucleotides, the CDR3 is TGTGCCACCCAGACAGAATATAGCAATCAGCCCCAGCATTTT. The whole variable domain, remainder taken from reference TRBV28 and TRBJ1-5, is DVKVTQSSRYLVKRTGEKVFLECVQDMDHENMFWYRQDPGLGLRLIYFSYDVKMKEKGDIPEGYSVSREKKERFSLILESASTNQTSMYLCATQTEYSNQPQHFGDGTRLSIL.

The chain employs TRBV12-3 or TRBV12-4 and TRBJ2-1; perhaps TRBD2 as D (5 bases). This CDR3 has 13 amino acids. V was cut by 6 bases and J by 8 bases, with 14 bases left in between. The CDR3 region is CASSSSRGYEQFF. Here the CDR3 DNA reads TGTGCCAGCAGCTCCTCTCGGGGTTATGAGCAGTTCTTC.

V is TRBV3-1 (or the pseudogene TRBV3-2) and J is TRBJ2-1, with 11 positions matching TRBD2. Germline V gene sequence: CDR1 LGHDT, CDR2 YNNKEL (reference sequence). The V gene end was trimmed by 5 bases and the J gene end by 6 bases; junction bases not matched to a gene: 6. The CDR3 extends over 15 amino acids. The chain's CDR3 is CASSARLAGFNEQFF. DNA of the CDR3: TGTGCCAGCAGCGCCCGACTAGCGGGGTTCAATGAGCAGTTCTTC.

This clone was recorded once. The chain employs TRBV28 and TRBJ2-3; 8 bases match TRBD1. The CDR3 contains 18 residues. J lost 2 bases, V lost 8 bases, and 18 bases had no gene match. CDR1 is MDHEN and CDR2 is SYDVKM in the germline V gene. As DNA, the CDR3 is TGTGCCAGCGGTGTCGGAGCAGGGACAGGTTTCTCCACAGATACGCAGTATTTT. Translation gives CASGVGAGTGFSTDTQYF.

This rearrangement joins TRBV20-1 to TRBJ2-1; TRBD2 aligns across 7 bases. CDR3 length equals 15 residues. From germline, CDR1 is DFQATT and CDR2 SNEGSKA (reference sequence). J gave up 4 bases and V 3 bases, and 9 bases lay outside the gene matches. CDR3 in amino acids: CSASRRGSRYNEQFF. Written as DNA, the CDR3 is TGCAGTGCTAGTCGACGCGGGAGCAGGTACAATGAGCAGTTCTTC.

The V call is TRBV10-2, the J call TRBJ2-1; perhaps TRBD1 as D (6 bases). Germline values: CDR1 WSHSY, CDR2 SAAADI. The CDR3 loop spans 14 amino acids. The ends were cut back, 3 bases at V and 6 bases at J, with 12 bases in the middle. The CDR3 region has the DNA TGCGCCAGCAGTGAAAAGACAGGTAGCAATGAGCAGTTCTTC. Translated, it gives CASSEKTGSNEQFF.

J is TRBJ1-4 and V is TRBV7-8; 9 bases are shared with TRBD1. CDR1 and CDR2 (germline): SGHVS, FQNEAQ. The CDR3 has 14 residues. V dropped 3 bases and J dropped 7; count of bases not matched to a gene: 3. This CDR3 reads CASSLDRGGEKLFF. In DNA, the CDR3 is TGTGCCAGCAGCTTGGACAGGGGAGGTGAAAAACTGTTTTTT.

This clone was observed a few times. This chain joins TRBV28 and TRBJ1-3; D is perhaps TRBD1 (5 bases). Germline CDR1 is MDHEN and CDR2 is SYDVKM. The ends were cut back, 7 bases at V and 2 bases at J, with 12 bases in the middle. The CDR3 extends over 14 amino acids. The CDR3 DNA is TGTGCCAGCAATGTAAGGGGTGCTGGAAACACCATATATTTT. This sequence encodes CASNVRGAGNTIYF.